This T cell receptor beta chain is drawn from a study of blood T cell repertoires in COVID-19. Original handling: The authors estimated nucleated cell counts from reference gene primer amplification. Using immunoSEQ multiplex PCR, the repertoire was profiled, and TCRdb retains in-frame clones only, with some absent. The V and J calls and clone size come from that table; D and trimming were worked out from the DNA. This sample has 95,000 to 110,000 clones, with 80% to 90% found just once. From germline, CDR1 is SQVTM and CDR2 ANQGSEA. With 6 bases removed from V and 2 bases from J, the gap between germline ends came to 8 bases. This CDR3 region has 11 residues.

The chain combines TRBV29-1 with TRBJ2-7; TRBD2 is a possible D gene (6 bases). The sequenced sample was peripheral blood. This TCR came from a man between 60 and 70 years old with acute or convalescent COVID-19. The DNA of the CDR3 is TGCAGCGTGGGGGGTACCTACGAGCAGTACTTC. Protein product: CSVGGTYEQYF.